This TCR beta chain was sequenced in a study of cytomegalovirus exposure and HLA in healthy donors. Study background: Among over 350 genotyped donors, approximately 80% fell in the Caucasian-associated ancestry cluster. The study's findings and limits: In a later analysis, TCR beta V- and J-gene trimming was associated with a missense DCLRE1C variant. Analysis performed later showed TCR beta chains linked to HLA being more clonally expanded than equally common others. Data from an earlier analysis indicated that most TCR beta V segments were productive either about 90% or about 30% of the time.

This clone has more than one count but fewer than ten. Antigen unknown. PCR used 60 Vbeta primers and 13 Jbeta primers. Assay: immunoSEQ multiplex PCR; the TCRdb copy retains only in-frame clones and omits some. Among about 160,000 clones, about 75% were seen once, and the ten largest hold about 4.9%. CDR1 is MGHRA and CDR2 is YSYEKL in the germline V gene. This CDR3 spans 15 amino acids. J gave up 2 bases and V 1 base, and 1 base lay outside the gene matches. The source of this sequence is a male donor in good health and CMV-seronegative. The sample comprised PBMCs. The gene calls are TRBV4-1 and TRBJ2-3, with 9 positions matching TRBD2. In DNA, the CDR3 is TGCGCCAGCAGCCAAGGACTAGCGGTCACAGATACGCAGTATTTT. Protein: CASSQGLAVTDTQYF.